This T cell receptor beta chain is from a study of cytomegalovirus exposure and HLA in healthy donors. Broader study findings: In a later analysis, donors in an Asian-associated ancestry cluster reportedly had fewer N-insertions in productive TCRs than the cohort mean.

In the PCR, 60 Vbeta and 13 Jbeta primers were used. Produced via immunoSEQ multiplex PCR; TCRdb's table is partial and in-frame only. Its clone listing holds around 130,000 clones. Of note for this clone: As yet, its antigen is unknown.

The origin of this receptor is a woman aged 60 to 75 in good health and CMV-seronegative. The specimen sequenced was PBMCs.

For the CDR3, the DNA is TGTGCCTGTAACCGTAGAACAGGGGGCGATGAAAAACTGTTTTTT. It translates to CACNRRTGGDEKLFF. The rearrangement joins TRBV19 to TRBJ1-4; TRBD1 matches at 9 bases. CDR3 length equals 15 residues. Trimming cost V 11 bases and J 6 bases; bases outside gene matches: 13. The V gene's germline CDR1 is LNHDA and CDR2 SQIVND (reference sequence).